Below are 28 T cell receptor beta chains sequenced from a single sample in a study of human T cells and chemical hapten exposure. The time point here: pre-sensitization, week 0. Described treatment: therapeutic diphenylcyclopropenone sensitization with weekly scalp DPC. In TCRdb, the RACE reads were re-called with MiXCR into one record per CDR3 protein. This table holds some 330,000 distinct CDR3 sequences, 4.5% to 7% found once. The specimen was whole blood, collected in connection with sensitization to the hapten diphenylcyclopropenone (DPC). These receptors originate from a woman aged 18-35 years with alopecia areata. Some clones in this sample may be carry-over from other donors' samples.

CDR3 amino acids: CASSYPGTSEQFF. The CDR3 DNA sequence: TGTGCCAGCAGTTACCCGGGGACTAGTGAGCAGTTCTTC. The rearrangement links TRBV6-2 or TRBV6-3 to TRBJ2-1; 8 bases map to TRBD2. The V gene's germline CDR1 is MNHEY and CDR2 SVGEGT. The trim removed 2 bases at V and 9 bases at J, leaving 3 bases unmatched. The CDR3 is 13 residues long.

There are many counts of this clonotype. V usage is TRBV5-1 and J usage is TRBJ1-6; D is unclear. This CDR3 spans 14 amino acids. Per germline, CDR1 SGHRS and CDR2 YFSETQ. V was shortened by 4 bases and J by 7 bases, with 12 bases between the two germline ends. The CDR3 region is CASSVDGQNSPLHF. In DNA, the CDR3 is TGCGCCAGCAGCGTCGACGGGCAAAATTCACCCCTCCACTTT.

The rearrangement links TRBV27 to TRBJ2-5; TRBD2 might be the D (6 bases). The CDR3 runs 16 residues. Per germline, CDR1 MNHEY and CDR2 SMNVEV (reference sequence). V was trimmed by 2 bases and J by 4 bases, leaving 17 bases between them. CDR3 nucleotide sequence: TGTGCCAGCAGTTTAGTAGGGACTCCGGGTAGAGAGACCCAGTACTTC. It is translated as CASSLVGTPGRETQYF.

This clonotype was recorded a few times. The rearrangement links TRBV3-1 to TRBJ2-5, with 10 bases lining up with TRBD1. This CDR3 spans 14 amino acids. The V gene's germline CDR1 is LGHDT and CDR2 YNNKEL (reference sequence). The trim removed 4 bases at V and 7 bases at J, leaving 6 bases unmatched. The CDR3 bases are TGTGCCAGCAGCCGCAGACAGGGGGCTTGGACCCAGTACTTC. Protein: CASSRRQGAWTQYF.

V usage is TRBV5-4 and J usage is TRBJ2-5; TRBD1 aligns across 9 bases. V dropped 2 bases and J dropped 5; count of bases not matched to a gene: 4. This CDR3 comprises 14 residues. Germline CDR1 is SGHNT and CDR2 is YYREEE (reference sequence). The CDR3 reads CASSLQGAVETQYF. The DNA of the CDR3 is TGTGCCAGCAGCTTACAGGGGGCGGTGGAGACCCAGTACTTC.

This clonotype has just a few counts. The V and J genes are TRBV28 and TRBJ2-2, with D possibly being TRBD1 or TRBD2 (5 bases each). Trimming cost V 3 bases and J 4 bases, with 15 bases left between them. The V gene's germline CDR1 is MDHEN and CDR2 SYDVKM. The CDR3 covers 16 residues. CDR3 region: CASSFPAAGATGELFF. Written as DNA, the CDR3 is TGTGCCAGCAGTTTTCCGGCAGCCGGGGCCACCGGGGAGCTGTTTTTT.

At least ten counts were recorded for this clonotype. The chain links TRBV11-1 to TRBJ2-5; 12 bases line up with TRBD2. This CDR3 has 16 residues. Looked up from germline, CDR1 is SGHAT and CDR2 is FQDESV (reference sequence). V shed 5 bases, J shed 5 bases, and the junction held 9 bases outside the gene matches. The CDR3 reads CASSPGLAGRRETQYF. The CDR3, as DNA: TGTGCCAGCAGCCCCGGACTAGCGGGGCGGAGGGAGACCCAGTACTTC.

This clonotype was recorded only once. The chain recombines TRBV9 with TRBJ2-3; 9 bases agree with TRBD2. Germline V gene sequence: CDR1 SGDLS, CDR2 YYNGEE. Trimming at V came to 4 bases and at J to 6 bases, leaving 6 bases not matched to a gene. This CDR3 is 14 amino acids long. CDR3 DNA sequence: TGTGCCAGCAGCCCCTTAGCGGGGGCGGATACGCAGTATTTT. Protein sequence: CASSPLAGADTQYF.

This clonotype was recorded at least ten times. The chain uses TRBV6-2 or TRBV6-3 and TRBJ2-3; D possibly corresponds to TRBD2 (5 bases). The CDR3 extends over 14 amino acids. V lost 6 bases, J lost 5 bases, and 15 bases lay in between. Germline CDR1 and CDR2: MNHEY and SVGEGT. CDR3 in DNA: TGTGCCAGCAGCGCCACACTAGGACGAGATACGCAGTATTTT. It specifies CASSATLGRDTQYF.

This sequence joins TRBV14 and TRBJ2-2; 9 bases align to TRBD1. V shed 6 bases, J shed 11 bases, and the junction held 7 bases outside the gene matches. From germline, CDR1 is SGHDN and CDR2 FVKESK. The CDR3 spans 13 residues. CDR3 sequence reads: CASSRTGVFELFF. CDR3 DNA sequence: TGTGCCAGCAGTCGGACAGGGGTGTTCGAGCTGTTTTTT.

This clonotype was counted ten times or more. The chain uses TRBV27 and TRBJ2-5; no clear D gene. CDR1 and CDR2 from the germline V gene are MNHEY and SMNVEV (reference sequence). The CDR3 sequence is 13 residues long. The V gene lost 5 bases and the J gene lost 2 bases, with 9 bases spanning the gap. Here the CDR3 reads CASSPQTQETQYF. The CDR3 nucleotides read TGTGCCAGCAGTCCCCAGACACAAGAGACCCAGTACTTC.

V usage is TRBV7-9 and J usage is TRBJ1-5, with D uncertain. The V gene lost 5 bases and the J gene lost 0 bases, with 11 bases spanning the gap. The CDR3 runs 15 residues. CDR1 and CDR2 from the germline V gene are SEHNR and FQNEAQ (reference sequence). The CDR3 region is CASSQLGDSNQPQHF. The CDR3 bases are TGTGCCAGCAGCCAGTTGGGAGATAGCAATCAGCCCCAGCATTTT.

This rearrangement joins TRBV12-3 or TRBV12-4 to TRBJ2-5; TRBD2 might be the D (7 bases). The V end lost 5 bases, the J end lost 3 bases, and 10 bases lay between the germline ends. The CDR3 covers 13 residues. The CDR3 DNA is TGTGCCAGCAGTGGGGGGGCGAAAGAGACCCAGTACTTC. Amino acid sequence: CASSGGAKETQYF.

The CDR3 nucleotides are TGTGCCATCAGTGAGGGACCCGCCCGCCAAGAGACCCAGTACTTC. Protein: CAISEGPARQETQYF. V and J are TRBV10-3 and TRBJ2-5; no clear D. The CDR3 is 15 amino acids. The V and J ends lost 2 bases and 1 base respectively, with 11 bases between them. Germline V gene sequence: CDR1 ENHRY, CDR2 SYGVKD.

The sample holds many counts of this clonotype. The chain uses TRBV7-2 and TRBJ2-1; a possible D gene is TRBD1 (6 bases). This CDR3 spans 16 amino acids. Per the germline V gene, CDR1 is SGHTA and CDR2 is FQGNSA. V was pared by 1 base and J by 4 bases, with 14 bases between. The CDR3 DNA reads TGTGCCAGCAGCTTAGTATCCGGGACATTGTACAATGAGCAGTTCTTC. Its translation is CASSLVSGTLYNEQFF.

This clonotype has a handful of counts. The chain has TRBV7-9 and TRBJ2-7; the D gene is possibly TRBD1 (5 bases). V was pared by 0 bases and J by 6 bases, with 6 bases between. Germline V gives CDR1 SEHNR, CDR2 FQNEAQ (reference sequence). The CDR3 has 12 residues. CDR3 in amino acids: CASSLAGAEQYF. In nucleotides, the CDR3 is TGTGCCAGCAGCTTAGCAGGGGCCGAGCAGTACTTC.

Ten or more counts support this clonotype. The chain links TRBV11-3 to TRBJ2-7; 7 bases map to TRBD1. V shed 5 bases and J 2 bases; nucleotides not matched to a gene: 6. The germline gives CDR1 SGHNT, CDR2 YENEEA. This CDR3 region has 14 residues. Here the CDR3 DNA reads TGTGCCAGCAGCCCTGCGACAGGGACCTACGAGCAGTACTTC. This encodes CASSPATGTYEQYF.

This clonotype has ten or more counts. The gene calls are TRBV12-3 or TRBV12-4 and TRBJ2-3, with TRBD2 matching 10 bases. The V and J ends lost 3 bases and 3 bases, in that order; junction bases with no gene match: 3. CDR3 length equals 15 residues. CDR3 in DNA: TGTGCCAGCAGTTTTAGCGGGGGGCCAACAGATACGCAGTATTTT. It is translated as CASSFSGGPTDTQYF.

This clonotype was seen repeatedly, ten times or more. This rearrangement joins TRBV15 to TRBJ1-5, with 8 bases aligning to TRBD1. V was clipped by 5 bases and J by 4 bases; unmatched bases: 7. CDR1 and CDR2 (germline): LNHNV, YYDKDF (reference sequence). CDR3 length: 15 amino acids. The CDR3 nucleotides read TGTGCCACCAGCCCTGGGGACAGGAGTAATCAGCCCCAGCATTTT. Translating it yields CATSPGDRSNQPQHF.

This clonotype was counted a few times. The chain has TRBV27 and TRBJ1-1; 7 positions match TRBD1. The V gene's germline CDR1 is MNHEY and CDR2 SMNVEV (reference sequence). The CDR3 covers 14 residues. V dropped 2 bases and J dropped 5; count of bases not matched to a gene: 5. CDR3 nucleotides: TGTGCCAGCAGTTTAAAGGGGGCCTGGACTGAAGCTTTCTTT. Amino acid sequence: CASSLKGAWTEAFF.

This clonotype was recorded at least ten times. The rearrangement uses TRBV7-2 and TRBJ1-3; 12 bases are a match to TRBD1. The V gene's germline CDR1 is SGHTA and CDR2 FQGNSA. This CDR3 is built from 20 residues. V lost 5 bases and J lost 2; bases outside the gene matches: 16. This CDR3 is CASSPEGQGARLIPGNTIYF. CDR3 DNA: TGTGCCAGCAGCCCAGAGGGACAGGGGGCGCGTTTAATCCCTGGAAACACCATATATTTT.

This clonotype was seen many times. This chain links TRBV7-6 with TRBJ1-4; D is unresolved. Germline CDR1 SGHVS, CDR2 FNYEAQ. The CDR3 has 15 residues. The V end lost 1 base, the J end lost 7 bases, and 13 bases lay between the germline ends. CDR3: CASSLVKGLGEKLFF. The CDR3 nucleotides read TGTGCCAGCAGCTTAGTAAAGGGATTAGGTGAAAAACTGTTTTTT.

CDR3 loop: CASSPSGTTLEETQYF. In DNA, the CDR3 is TGTGCCAGCAGCCCAAGCGGGACAACTCTTGAAGAGACCCAGTACTTC. The chain recombines TRBV7-9 with TRBJ2-5; possible D gene TRBD2, 7 bases. V was trimmed by 5 bases and J by 3 bases, leaving 19 bases between them. There are 16 residues in the CDR3. Germline CDR1 SEHNR, CDR2 FQNEAQ (reference sequence).

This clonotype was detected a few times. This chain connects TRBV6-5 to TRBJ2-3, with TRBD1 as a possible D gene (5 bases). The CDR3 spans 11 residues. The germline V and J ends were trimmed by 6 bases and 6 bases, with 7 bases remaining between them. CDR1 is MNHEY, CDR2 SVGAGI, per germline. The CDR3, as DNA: TGTGCCAGCAGAAAGGGGGATACGCAGTATTTT. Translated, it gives CASRKGDTQYF.

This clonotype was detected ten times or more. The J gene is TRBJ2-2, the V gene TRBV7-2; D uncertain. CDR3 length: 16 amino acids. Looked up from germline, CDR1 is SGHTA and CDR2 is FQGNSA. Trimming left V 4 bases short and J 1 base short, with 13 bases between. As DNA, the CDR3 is TGTGCCAGCAGCTGGGGTCGGGTTTTGAACACCGGGGAGCTGTTTTTT. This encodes CASSWGRVLNTGELFF.

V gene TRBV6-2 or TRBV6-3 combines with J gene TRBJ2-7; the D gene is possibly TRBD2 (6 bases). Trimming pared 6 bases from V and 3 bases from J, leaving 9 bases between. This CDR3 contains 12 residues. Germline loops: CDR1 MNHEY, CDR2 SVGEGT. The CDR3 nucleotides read TGTGCCAGCAGGCCCGGGGGCTACGAGCAGTACTTC. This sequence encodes CASRPGGYEQYF.

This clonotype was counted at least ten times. CDR3 residues: CASSSNRNTEAFF. In nucleotides, the CDR3 is TGTGCCAGCAGTTCAAACCGAAACACTGAAGCTTTCTTT. This sequence joins TRBV27 and TRBJ1-1; D remains ambiguous. The V gene lost 4 bases and the J gene lost 2 bases, with 8 bases spanning the gap. The CDR3 runs to 13 residues. The germline gives CDR1 MNHEY, CDR2 SMNVEV (reference sequence).

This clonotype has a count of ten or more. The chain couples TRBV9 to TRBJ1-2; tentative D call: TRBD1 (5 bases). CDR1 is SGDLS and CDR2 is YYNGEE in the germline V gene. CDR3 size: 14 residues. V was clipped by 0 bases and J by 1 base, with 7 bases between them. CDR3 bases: TGTGCCAGCAGCGTAGATGGGGGTAACTATGGCTACACCTTC. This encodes CASSVDGGNYGYTF.